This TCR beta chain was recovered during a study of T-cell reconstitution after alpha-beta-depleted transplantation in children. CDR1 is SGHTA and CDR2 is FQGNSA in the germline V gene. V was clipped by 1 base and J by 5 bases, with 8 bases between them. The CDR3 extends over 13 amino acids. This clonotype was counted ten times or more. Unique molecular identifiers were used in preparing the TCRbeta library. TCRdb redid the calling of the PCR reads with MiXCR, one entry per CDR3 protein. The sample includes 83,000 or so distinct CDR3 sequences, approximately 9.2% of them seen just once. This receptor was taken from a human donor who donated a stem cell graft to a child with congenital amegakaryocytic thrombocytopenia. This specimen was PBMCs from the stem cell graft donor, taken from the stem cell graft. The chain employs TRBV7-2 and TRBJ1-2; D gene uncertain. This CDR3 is CASSLDSGYGYTF. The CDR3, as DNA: TGTGCCAGCAGCTTAGACAGCGGTTATGGCTACACCTTC.